These 11 T cell receptor beta chains were sequenced from one sample in a study of T cell changes during pregnancy in multiple sclerosis. Only in-frame clones appear in the TCRdb table, and some are missing; sequencing was by immunoSEQ multiplex PCR. Among about 59,000 clones listed, roughly 94% were seen once. Here the sequenced sample was CD8+ T cells from peripheral blood mononuclear cells, taken after pregnancy. The receptors here all came from a female donor with multiple sclerosis, enrolled in a pregnancy study.

The chain has TRBV5-4 and TRBJ2-7, with 8 bases that match TRBD2. Trimming at V came to 7 bases and at J to 5 bases, leaving 8 bases not matched to a gene. The CDR3 extends over 13 amino acids. CDR1 and CDR2 (germline): SGHNT, YYREEE (reference sequence). The CDR3 bases are TGTGCCAGCCGAGCTAGCGGGTTCGACGAGCAGTACTTC. Translating gives CASRASGFDEQYF.

The chain employs TRBV13 and TRBJ2-1, with 8 bases that match TRBD2. Germline-derived CDR1 and CDR2 are PRHDT and FYEKMQ (reference sequence). This CDR3 spans 12 amino acids. J gave up 9 bases and V 4 bases, and 2 bases lay outside the gene matches. CDR3 region: CASSSRGGEQFF. CDR3 DNA: TGTGCCAGCAGCTCCCGGGGGGGTGAGCAGTTCTTC. Full variable domain (rest looked up from reference TRBV13 and TRBJ2-1): AAGVIQSPRHLIKEKRETATLKCYPIPRHDTVYWYQQGPGQDPQFLISFYEKMQSDKGSIPDRFSAQQFSDYHSELNMSSLELGDSALYFCASSSRGGEQFFGPGTRLTVL.

The rearrangement uses TRBV5-6 and TRBJ2-5, with 9 bases aligning to TRBD2. Germline CDR1 is SGHDT and CDR2 is YYEEEE. The trim removed 0 bases at V and 1 base at J, leaving 10 bases unmatched. The CDR3 is 18 residues long. CDR3 residues: CASSLAGAGGLIQETQYF. CDR3 nucleotide sequence: TGTGCCAGCAGCTTGGCCGGGGCGGGAGGGCTAATCCAAGAGACCCAGTACTTC.

V usage is TRBV4-1 and J usage is TRBJ1-2, with TRBD1 as a possible D gene (5 bases). CDR1 is MGHRA and CDR2 is YSYEKL in the germline V gene. Between the trimmed V and J ends, which lost 5 bases and 3 bases, there was a span of 13 bases. The CDR3 contains 14 residues. The CDR3 DNA follows: TGCGCCAGCAGCGATATCACAGGCCACTATGGCTACACCTTC. Translating gives CASSDITGHYGYTF.

V is TRBV19 and J is TRBJ2-7; D is undetermined. Trimming pared 1 base from V and 3 bases from J, leaving 10 bases between. Germline CDR1 and CDR2: LNHDA and SQIVND (reference sequence). The CDR3 is 14 amino acids. This chain's CDR3 is CASSIGESLYEQYF. The CDR3 nucleotides read TGTGCCAGTAGTATAGGAGAGAGCCTCTACGAGCAGTACTTC. The full variable domain, completed using reference TRBV19 and TRBJ2-7, is DGGITQSPKYLFRKEGQNVTLSCEQNLNHDAMYWYRQDPGQGLRLIYYSQIVNDFQKGDIAEGYSVSREKKESFPLTVTSAQKNPTAFYLCASSIGESLYEQYFGPGTRLTVT.

The chain uses TRBV4-1 and TRBJ1-1; D ambiguous. CDR1 MGHRA and CDR2 YSYEKL come from the germline V gene. This CDR3 region has 15 residues. V was shortened by 4 bases and J by 2 bases, with 14 bases between the two germline ends. The CDR3 DNA reads TGCGCCAGCAGCCCAAGTGCGGGATTTAACACTGAAGCTTTCTTT. Translated: CASSPSAGFNTEAFF.

The rearrangement links TRBV28 to TRBJ2-1; 7 positions match TRBD1. The V gene's germline CDR1 is MDHEN and CDR2 SYDVKM. The V gene end was trimmed by 5 bases and the J gene end by 2 bases; junction bases not matched to a gene: 12. The CDR3 runs 17 residues. The CDR3 region has the DNA TGTGCCAGCAGTGGGGACCTAACAGGGGTGACCTACAATGAGCAGTTCTTC. Protein product: CASSGDLTGVTYNEQFF.

V is TRBV27 and J is TRBJ1-6; perhaps TRBD1 as D (5 bases). The CDR3 sequence is 14 residues long. The germline V gene has CDR1 MNHEY and CDR2 SMNVEV (reference sequence). V lost 4 bases to trimming and J lost 4 bases, with 8 bases between them. CDR3 amino acids: CASSYQGYNSPLHF. Written as DNA, the CDR3 is TGTGCCAGCAGTTATCAGGGATATAATTCACCCCTCCACTTT.

The CDR3: CASSIGTNPYEQYF. The CDR3 region has the DNA TGTGCCAGCAGCATCGGGACTAACCCCTACGAGCAGTACTTC. The chain is built from TRBV11-2 and TRBJ2-7; TRBD2 aligns across 7 bases. J lost 2 bases, V lost 5 bases, and 6 bases had no gene match. Germline V gene lookup returns CDR1 SGHAT and CDR2 FQNNGV. The length of the CDR3 is 14 residues.

This chain joins TRBV11-2 and TRBJ2-1, with 11 bases matching TRBD2. J was trimmed by 4 bases and V by 5 bases; bases with no gene match: 13. The CDR3 consists of 18 residues. Per germline, CDR1 SGHAT and CDR2 FQNNGV. The CDR3 DNA is TGTGCCAGCAGCGGACTAGCGGGTAGTCCGGGTTGGTACAATGAGCAGTTCTTC. Amino acid sequence: CASSGLAGSPGWYNEQFF.

The V and J genes are TRBV5-6 and TRBJ2-5; 7 nucleotides agree with TRBD1. Germline V gene data show CDR1 as SGHDT and CDR2 as YYEEEE. V lost 4 bases and J lost 4; bases outside the gene matches: 7. The CDR3 consists of 14 residues. CDR3 DNA: TGTGCCAGCAGCACACGGGACAGTATAGAGACCCAGTACTTC. This codes for CASSTRDSIETQYF.